The 20 T cell receptor beta chains reported below all come from one sample, sequenced in a study of CD8+ T cells in alopecia areata. cDNA prepared by RNA extraction and subsequent reverse transcription served as the template for sequencing. Produced via immunoSEQ multiplex PCR; TCRdb's table is partial and in-frame only. Of 90,000 to 150,000 clones detected, 50% to 55% appear once; the ten largest clones hold about 0.5%. The treatment denotes: oral pan-JAK inhibitor, 5-10 mg twice daily. The source was CD4+ T cells sorted from blood, collected at week 4, from a patient treated with tofacitinib. These receptors came from a human donor with alopecia areata.

The table lists this clone with a count of one. The genes are TRBV2 and TRBJ2-3; TRBD2 matches at 7 bases. The CDR3 length is 12 residues. Trimming removed 6 bases from V and 10 bases from J; junction bases left unmatched: 7. Germline V gene data show CDR1 as SNHLY and CDR2 as FYNNEI. The CDR3 sequence: CASRGDYRPQYF. CDR3 coding DNA: TGTGCCAGCAGGGGGGACTATCGGCCGCAGTATTTT.

The chain carries TRBV5-1 and TRBJ2-7, with D uncertain. V was clipped by 1 base and J by 4 bases, with 9 bases between them. This CDR3 spans 13 amino acids. Germline CDR1 SGHRS, CDR2 YFSETQ. The CDR3 spells CASSLNQPYEQYF. CDR3 in DNA: TGCGCCAGCAGCTTGAACCAGCCGTACGAGCAGTACTTC.

This clone was detected a few times. The chain carries TRBV14 and TRBJ2-1; 10 positions agree with TRBD2. The junction had 7 bases not matched to a gene; V was cut back by 3 bases and J by 14 bases. The CDR3 loop spans 13 amino acids. Germline V lookup: CDR1 SGHDN, CDR2 FVKESK. In nucleotides, the CDR3 is TGTGCCAGCAGCCACAACCCTAGCGGGGGTGAGTTCTTC. Its protein product is CASSHNPSGGEFF. Variable domain in full (rest from reference TRBV14 and TRBJ2-1): EAGVTQFPSHSVIEKGQTVTLRCDPISGHDNLYWYRRVMGKEIKFLLHFVKESKQDESGMPNNRFLAERTGGTYSTLKVQPAELEDSGVYFCASSHNPSGGEFFGPGTRLTVL.

The chain recombines TRBV7-6 with TRBJ2-1; TRBD2 agrees at 10 bases. This CDR3 is built from 16 residues. The V segment lost 4 bases and the J segment 3 bases; nucleotides outside the gene matches: 6. Germline CDR1 is SGHVS and CDR2 is FNYEAQ. The CDR3 nucleotides read TGTGCCAGCAGCTCCTCCATAGCGGGGGGCTACAATGAGCAGTTCTTC. Translation gives CASSSSIAGGYNEQFF.

V and J are TRBV9 and TRBJ2-3; D may be TRBD2 (6 bases). The CDR3 length is 16 residues. V was shortened by 0 bases and J by 5 bases, with 16 bases between the two germline ends. Per germline, CDR1 SGDLS and CDR2 YYNGEE. The DNA for the CDR3 is TGTGCCAGCAGCGTAGCTATTCGGGGAGGTAAAGATACGCAGTATTTT. Translating gives CASSVAIRGGKDTQYF.

The chain employs TRBV29-1 and TRBJ1-5; 9 positions agree with TRBD1. V lost 8 bases, J lost 5 bases, and 16 bases stayed unmatched. Germline CDR1 is SQVTM and CDR2 is ANQGSEA. This CDR3 spans 16 amino acids. The CDR3 spells CSLLRDREGPDQPQHF. In nucleotides, the CDR3 is TGCAGCCTGCTCCGGGACAGGGAGGGACCTGATCAGCCCCAGCATTTT.

The V gene is TRBV29-1, the J gene TRBJ2-4, with D unresolved. Per the germline V gene, CDR1 is SQVTM and CDR2 is ANQGSEA. The CDR3 extends over 12 amino acids. Trimming removed 7 bases at V and 4 bases at J, with 11 bases between. In nucleotides, the CDR3 is TGCAGCGCTAGGCAGGAAAAAAACATTCAGTACTTC. This codes for CSARQEKNIQYF.

The chain uses TRBV30 and TRBJ1-5; no firm D call. The CDR3 has 13 amino acids. Trimming shortened V by 3 bases and J by 11 bases, and 17 bases separated the two germline ends. CDR1 GTSNPN and CDR2 SVGIG come from the germline V gene (reference sequence). The CDR3 sequence is CAWSAGLSGAQHF. CDR3 nucleotides: TGTGCCTGGAGCGCCGGGCTTTCTGGAGCCCAGCATTTT.

The chain links TRBV25-1 to TRBJ2-4; D is ambiguous. Per the germline V gene, CDR1 is MGHDK and CDR2 is SYGVNS. CDR3 size: 13 residues. With 4 bases removed from V and 7 bases from J, the gap between germline ends came to 11 bases. The CDR3 loop is CASSGSGMNIQYF. DNA of the CDR3: TGTGCCAGCAGTGGAAGTGGGATGAACATTCAGTACTTC. The full variable domain, its missing parts supplied by reference TRBV25-1 and TRBJ2-4, is EADIYQTPRYLVIGTGKKITLECSQTMGHDKMYWYQQDPGMELHLIHYSYGVNSTEKGDLSSESTVSRIRTEHFPLTLESARPSHTSQYLCASSGSGMNIQYFGAGTRLSVL.

The V gene is TRBV30, the J gene TRBJ2-1; the D gene is possibly TRBD2 (5 bases). Germline V lookup: CDR1 GTSNPN, CDR2 SVGIG (reference sequence). The CDR3 covers 13 residues. The V end lost 4 bases, the J end lost 6 bases, and 13 bases lay between the germline ends. The CDR3 spells CAWTTWTGNEQFF. CDR3 DNA sequence: TGTGCCTGGACGACTTGGACTGGCAATGAGCAGTTCTTC.

Only one count was recorded for this clone. This chain connects TRBV7-8 to TRBJ2-7; perhaps TRBD2 as D (5 bases). The CDR3 runs 14 residues. Germline CDR1 is SGHVS and CDR2 is FQNEAQ. Trimming took off 6 bases at V and 7 bases at J, with 19 bases between the two ends. CDR3 DNA sequence: TGTGCCAGCAGGAAAGGAACCCACCCGGGGGAGCAGTACTTC. This codes for CASRKGTHPGEQYF.

The DNA for the CDR3 is TGTGCCAGCAAGATCGAGCGGGGGCTTGAGCAGTACTTC. Residues: CASKIERGLEQYF. The chain has TRBV9 and TRBJ2-7; TRBD2 aligns across 8 bases. Germline CDR1 and CDR2: SGDLS and YYNGEE. This CDR3 contains 13 residues. With V trimmed by 6 bases and J by 7 bases, 9 bases remained unmatched.

This chain links TRBV10-3 with TRBJ1-5, with a possible D match to TRBD1 (5 bases). CDR3 size: 14 residues. The V gene's germline CDR1 is ENHRY and CDR2 SYGVKD. The V and J ends lost 3 bases and 4 bases respectively, with 10 bases between them. CDR3 loop: CAISDIQVNQPQHF. CDR3 nucleotides: TGTGCCATCAGTGATATACAGGTTAATCAGCCCCAGCATTTT.

The rearrangement links TRBV7-2 to TRBJ2-1, with D perhaps TRBD2 (6 bases). In germline, CDR1 is SGHTA, CDR2 FQGNSA. The CDR3 has 15 amino acids. The ends were cut back, 3 bases at V and 0 bases at J, with 9 bases in the middle. The CDR3 reads CASSFIGSSYNEQFF. The CDR3 nucleotides are TGTGCCAGCAGCTTCATCGGGAGCTCCTACAATGAGCAGTTCTTC. Together with reference TRBV7-2 and TRBJ2-1, the CDR3 gives the full variable domain: GAGVSQSPSNKVTEKGKDVELRCDPISGHTALYWYRQSLGQGLEFLIYFQGNSAPDKSGLPSDRFSAERTGGSVSTLTIQRTQQEDSAVYLCASSFIGSSYNEQFFGPGTRLTVL.

The rearrangement uses TRBV7-6 and TRBJ2-7, with 8 bases aligning to TRBD1. Germline loops: CDR1 SGHVS, CDR2 FNYEAQ. CDR3 length: 13 amino acids. Trimming took 4 bases from V and 7 from J; bases not matched to a gene: 6. In nucleotides, the CDR3 is TGTGCCAGCAGCTCCAGACAGGGGCGGGAGCAGTACTTC. It translates to CASSSRQGREQYF.

V and J are TRBV15 and TRBJ2-3; perhaps TRBD1 as D (6 bases). V was clipped by 6 bases and J by 5 bases, with 12 bases between them. Germline CDR1 reads LNHNV; CDR2 reads YYDKDF (reference sequence). The CDR3 contains 13 residues. The CDR3 reads CATSPGAVDTQYF. The DNA for the CDR3 is TGTGCCACCAGTCCAGGGGCGGTAGATACGCAGTATTTT. The whole variable domain, filled in from reference TRBV15 and TRBJ2-3, reads DAMVIQNPRYQVTQFGKPVTLSCSQTLNHNVMYWYQQKSSQAPKLLFHYYDKDFNNEADTPDNFQSRRPNTSFCFLDIRSPGLGDTAMYLCATSPGAVDTQYFGPGTRLTVL.

The gene calls are TRBV6-1 and TRBJ2-7; D remains ambiguous. Trimming cost V 10 bases and J 6 bases, with 7 bases left between them. Per the germline V gene, CDR1 is MNHNS and CDR2 is SASEGT. This CDR3 comprises 9 residues. CDR3 amino acids: CATSIEQYF. The DNA for the CDR3 is TGTGCCACCTCGATCGAGCAGTACTTC.

This clone has only one observation. The V gene is TRBV29-1, the J gene TRBJ2-7, with D perhaps matching TRBD1 (7 bases). The germline CDR1 and CDR2 sequences are SQVTM and ANQGSEA. V was shortened by 7 bases and J by 4 bases, with 17 bases between the two germline ends. The CDR3 extends over 13 amino acids. Written as DNA, the CDR3 is TGCAGCGCCCAGGGGGGATTTGGGTACGAGCAGTACTTC. The encoded protein is CSAQGGFGYEQYF.

This clone showed up just a few times. The V call is TRBV9, the J call TRBJ1-4, with unresolved D. The CDR3 totals 14 residues. V was shortened by 2 bases and J by 10 bases, with 15 bases between the two germline ends. Germline V gives CDR1 SGDLS, CDR2 YYNGEE. The CDR3: CASSVLGKEGKLFF. CDR3 coding DNA: TGTGCCAGCAGCGTTTTAGGGAAGGAGGGAAAACTGTTTTTT. The whole variable domain, remainder taken from reference TRBV9 and TRBJ1-4, is DSGVTQTPKHLITATGQRVTLRCSPRSGDLSVYWYQQSLDQGLQFLIQYYNGEERAKGNILERFSAQQFPDLHSELNLSSLELGDSALYFCASSVLGKEGKLFFGSGTQLSVL.

This clone was detected a few times. V and J are TRBV7-4 and TRBJ2-5, with D tentatively TRBD1 (6 bases). The tail of the sequence fits TRBJ2-7 better, so the J call may be wrong. The CDR3 is made up of 13 amino acids. Germline values: CDR1 SGHVT, CDR2 SQSDAQ. The CDR3 protein is CASSLKQGYEQYF. The CDR3 DNA is TGTGCCAGCAGCTTAAAACAGGGCTACGAGCAGTACTTC.